This entry concerns a single T cell receptor beta chain. This clonotype showed up just once. The specificity of this receptor is unknown. No clone much larger than this one lies a single base away; base qualities are absent. Just one read gives weak support. The cysteine opens and the valine closes a CDR3 of 14 amino acids. The retained sequence is limited to the CDR3, 42 bases, with the frame set at the first base. From the germline V gene (reference sequence), CDR1 is SGHAT and CDR2 is FQDESV. Trimming takes 1 base off V and 3 bases off J; junction bases not matched to a gene: 2. This sample stems from a study of regulatory T cells in long-lasting Graves disease (dated by TCRdb to about 2021). At the level of the whole study: This study used TCR sequencing and RNA sequencing of peripheral blood to compare persistent Graves' disease patients against newly diagnosed Graves' disease patients. TCR sequencing covered about 13 persistent and around 20 newly diagnosed Graves' disease patients, about 35 samples in total. The study was conducted in China and was registered as a clinical trial. What the authors observed across the whole study: The authors acknowledged the small sample size as a limitation that may reduce accuracy. TRBV28, TRBJ1-2 and TRBJ2-5 were preferentially used in persistent disease, while TRBV20-1 and TRBJ2-1 were favored in newly diagnosed disease. The study examined only peripheral blood because the primary lesion, thyroid tissue, could not be accessed. A larger number of public clonotypes was shared among persistent patients (under 3,000) than among newly diagnosed patients (roughly 980). Persistent Graves' disease patients showed lower TCR Shannon entropy and fewer highly expanded clones than newly diagnosed patients, suggesting clonal expansion.

For both TCR sequencing and RNA sequencing, RNA was extracted from PBMCs in TRIzol. Graves' disease was diagnosed according to American Thyroid Association guidelines. Recruitment of patients was carried out at an endocrinology department in Xi'an, China. Each patient gave about 8.1 milliliters of peripheral blood, collected in an EDTA anticoagulant tube. Ficoll Paque Plus density gradient separation was used to isolate PBMCs, and no further T cell sorting was done. RNA quality was checked with an Agilent 2100 Bioanalyzer and agarose gel, and concentration with a NanoDrop 2000. TCRdb reprocessing: public reads trimmed at Q25 with fastp, clones called with MiXCR, in-frame beta chains kept. When rows share a CDR3 protein, they turn into one entry using the most common DNA and genes. A total of 1,500 to 2,000 distinct CDR3 sequences appear in this sample, around four fifths of them only once. Of the sample, about 7.3% falls within the top ten clones.

This specimen consisted of peripheral blood mononuclear cells (PBMCs), obtained with antithyroid drug treatment, in newly diagnosed or persistent Graves disease (not recorded which). This TCR came from a woman aged 18-29 years with Graves disease. Donor details come from another sample of the same person, matched by shared clones. The chain joins TRBV11-1 to TRBJ2-7; 8 middle bases align to TRBD1. The sequence in DNA is TGTGCCAGCAGCTTAGGGGGGACAGGCTACGAGCAGTACGTC. It translates to CASSLGGTGYEQYV.